One sample yielded the 27 T cell receptor beta chains listed below, sequenced in a study of T cell responses to AZD1222 COVID-19 vaccine. Profiled with immunoSEQ multiplex PCR; TCRdb holds only in-frame clones, not every one. Here the sample spans about 270,000 clones, about 94% being singletons. This specimen consisted of peripheral blood, obtained 28 days after the second AZD1222 dose. These receptors all come from an adult who received the AZD1222 COVID-19 vaccine.

The chain couples TRBV27 to TRBJ2-1, with a weak D call TRBD2 (5 bases). This CDR3 contains 13 residues. V was trimmed by 0 bases and J by 9 bases, leaving 9 bases between them. Germline CDR1 reads MNHEY; CDR2 reads SMNVEV (reference sequence). CDR3 protein: CASSLSPGSEQFF. In nucleotides, the CDR3 is TGTGCCAGCAGTTTATCCCCGGGGAGTGAGCAGTTCTTC.

V gene TRBV3-1 (or the pseudogene TRBV3-2) combines with J gene TRBJ1-1; D not certain. The CDR3 is 17 residues long. Trimming took 0 bases from V and 5 from J, leaving 19 bases between them. The germline V gene encodes CDR1 LGHDT and CDR2 YNNKEL (reference sequence). This chain's CDR3 is CASSQEFSWVGGTEAFF. The CDR3 DNA is TGTGCCAGCAGCCAAGAATTTTCGTGGGTAGGAGGGACTGAAGCTTTCTTT.

The chain has TRBV15 and TRBJ2-4; the D gene is possibly TRBD2 (6 bases). With 1 base removed from V and 0 bases from J, the gap between germline ends came to 13 bases. This CDR3 has 17 residues. Germline loops: CDR1 LNHNV, CDR2 YYDKDF (reference sequence). CDR3 sequence reads: CATSRGRSSEAKNIQYF. The CDR3 DNA is TGTGCCACCAGCAGAGGTCGGTCTAGCGAAGCCAAAAACATTCAGTACTTC.

This clone appeared a single time. V and J are TRBV6-5 and TRBJ2-7; D is perhaps TRBD2 (6 bases). From germline, CDR1 is MNHEY and CDR2 SVGAGI. V lost 5 bases and J lost 7, with 15 bases in between. This CDR3 region has 13 residues. CDR3 amino acids: CASSPQEGSEQYF. Written as DNA, the CDR3 is TGTGCCAGCAGTCCTCAGGAGGGCTCTGAGCAGTACTTC.

The J gene is TRBJ2-5, the V gene TRBV19, with TRBD1 identical over 7 bases. This CDR3 contains 15 residues. V gave up 5 bases and J gave up 3 bases; unmatched junction bases: 9. The germline gives CDR1 LNHDA, CDR2 SQIVND (reference sequence). For the CDR3, the DNA is TGTGCCAGTAGTCCGCAGGGGGTATTCGAAGAGACCCAGTACTTC. Amino acids: CASSPQGVFEETQYF. The variable domain in full, completed from reference TRBV19 and TRBJ2-5, reads DGGITQSPKYLFRKEGQNVTLSCEQNLNHDAMYWYRQDPGQGLRLIYYSQIVNDFQKGDIAEGYSVSREKKESFPLTVTSAQKNPTAFYLCASSPQGVFEETQYFGPGTRLLVL.

This chain uses TRBV4-1 with TRBJ2-7; weak D call: TRBD2 (5 bases). CDR1 MGHRA and CDR2 YSYEKL come from the germline V gene. Trimming took 4 bases from V and 6 from J, leaving 13 bases between them. The CDR3 is 13 amino acids. CDR3 amino acids: CASSPTRAGEQYF. CDR3 in DNA: TGCGCCAGCAGCCCCACGAGGGCAGGCGAGCAGTACTTC.

This chain links TRBV28 with TRBJ2-7; 10 bases fit TRBD1. The ends lost 7 bases at V and 0 bases at J; junction bases unmatched: 3. Germline V gene lookup returns CDR1 MDHEN and CDR2 SYDVKM. The CDR3 runs 14 residues. CDR3 sequence (DNA): TGTGCCAGCAAAAGGACAGGGGGCTCCTACGAGCAGTACTTC. Translating it yields CASKRTGGSYEQYF.

The V call is TRBV20-1, the J call TRBJ2-1, with D perhaps given as TRBD1 or TRBD2 (5 bases each). CDR1 and CDR2 (germline): DFQATT, SNEGSKA (reference sequence). Between the trimmed V and J ends, which lost 2 bases and 15 bases, there was a span of 14 bases. CDR3 length: 11 residues. The CDR3: CSARTGTILFF. The CDR3, as DNA: TGCAGTGCTAGAACCGGGACGATCCTGTTCTTC.

This clone was seen only once. The rearrangement joins TRBV6-5 to TRBJ2-3; D is possibly TRBD2 (6 bases). The V end lost 5 bases, the J end lost 3 bases, and 12 bases lay between the germline ends. The germline V gene encodes CDR1 MNHEY and CDR2 SVGAGI. The CDR3 consists of 14 residues. Written as DNA, the CDR3 is TGTGCCAGCAGTAGCCGGGAGAGTACAGATACGCAGTATTTT. This codes for CASSSRESTDTQYF.

The chain combines TRBV7-3 with TRBJ1-1; D not resolved. The V gene lost 5 bases and the J gene lost 2 bases, with 12 bases spanning the gap. CDR3 length: 14 amino acids. The germline gives CDR1 SGHTA, CDR2 FQGTGA. For the CDR3, the DNA is TGTGCCAGCAGCCACGCTGGGAGAAACACTGAAGCTTTCTTT. It yields the protein CASSHAGRNTEAFF. The full variable domain, its missing parts supplied by reference TRBV7-3 and TRBJ1-1, is GAGVSQTPSNKVTEKGKYVELRCDPISGHTALYWYRQSLGQGPEFLIYFQGTGAADDSGLPNDRFFAVRPEGSVSTLKIQRTERGDSAVYLCASSHAGRNTEAFFGQGTRLTVV.

This sequence joins TRBV3-1 (or the pseudogene TRBV3-2) and TRBJ2-5; 9 bases map to TRBD2. Losses at the gene ends were 2 bases for V and 1 base for J; bases not matched to a gene: 2. The CDR3 has 15 residues. Per germline, CDR1 LGHDT and CDR2 YNNKEL (reference sequence). The CDR3 spells CASSQSGGSQETQYF. The CDR3 DNA reads TGTGCCAGCAGCCAAAGCGGGGGGAGCCAAGAGACCCAGTACTTC.

The V and J genes are TRBV24-1 and TRBJ2-2; no clear D gene. The germline CDR1 and CDR2 sequences are KGHDR and SFDVKD. The CDR3 runs 17 residues. Trimming stripped 3 bases from V and 4 bases from J, with 17 bases between. The CDR3 protein is CATSDRQAAVITGELFF. For the CDR3, the DNA is TGTGCCACCAGTGATCGCCAAGCCGCGGTTATCACCGGGGAGCTGTTTTTT.

About this clone: The same CDR3 can be traced to other DNA sequences in this sample. This chain connects TRBV5-1 to TRBJ1-2; no definite D call. Germline V gene sequence: CDR1 SGHRS, CDR2 YFSETQ. The CDR3 sequence is 13 residues long. V was shortened by 0 bases and J by 4 bases, with 7 bases between the two germline ends. CDR3 coding DNA: TGCGCCAGCAGCTTGGGACCGAGCTATGGCTACACCTTC. It yields the protein CASSLGPSYGYTF.

The chain has TRBV7-2 and TRBJ1-3; 8 bases map to TRBD1. Per the germline V gene, CDR1 is SGHTA and CDR2 is FQGNSA. The CDR3 loop spans 14 amino acids. The V segment lost 4 bases and the J segment 3 bases; nucleotides outside the gene matches: 2. CDR3 bases: TGTGCCAGCAGCTCCGACAGGGGTGGAAACACCATATATTTT. This encodes CASSSDRGGNTIYF.

V usage is TRBV2 and J usage is TRBJ1-5; unclear D gene. V was clipped by 9 bases and J by 0 bases, with 18 bases between them. Per the germline V gene, CDR1 is SNHLY and CDR2 is FYNNEI. This CDR3 region has 16 residues. The CDR3 spells CASSDIVFPSNQPQHF. The DNA for the CDR3 is TGTGCCAGTTCCGACATAGTTTTTCCTAGCAATCAGCCCCAGCATTTT. The variable domain in full, completed from reference TRBV2 and TRBJ1-5, reads EPEVTQTPSHQVTQMGQEVILRCVPISNHLYFYWYRQILGQKVEFLVSFYNNEISEKSEIFDDQFSVERPDGSNFTLKIRSTKLEDSAMYFCASSDIVFPSNQPQHFGDGTRLSIL.

This chain uses TRBV6-1 with TRBJ2-3, with D uncertain. V lost 1 base, J lost 8 bases, and 7 bases lay in between. The CDR3 has 12 amino acids. Germline assignment: CDR1 MNHNS and CDR2 SASEGT. CDR3 in amino acids: CASSEGSGTQYF. The CDR3 nucleotides read TGTGCCAGCAGTGAAGGGAGTGGTACGCAGTATTTT.

This chain joins TRBV7-3 and TRBJ1-1; no reliable D call. Trimming pared 2 bases from V and 1 base from J, leaving 8 bases between. The CDR3 is made up of 14 amino acids. From germline, CDR1 is SGHTA and CDR2 FQGTGA. The CDR3 nucleotides read TGTGCCAGCAGCTTAGGGCACCCGAACACTGAAGCTTTCTTT. This codes for CASSLGHPNTEAFF.

The J gene is TRBJ2-7, the V gene TRBV6-5; the D call may be TRBD1 or TRBD2 (5 bases each). The CDR3 consists of 13 residues. Germline assignment: CDR1 MNHEY and CDR2 SVGAGI. Trimming pared 7 bases from V and 0 bases from J, leaving 10 bases between. The CDR3 sequence: CASTTGTSYEQYF. The CDR3 bases are TGTGCCAGCACTACCGGGACCTCCTACGAGCAGTACTTC.

The rearrangement links TRBV4-1 to TRBJ2-4; D is tentatively TRBD1 or TRBD2 (6 bases each). Deletions cut 0 bases from V and 7 bases from J, with 16 bases between. The germline CDR1 and CDR2 sequences are MGHRA and YSYEKL. This CDR3 has 16 residues. This chain's CDR3 is CASSQDLGGARNIQYF. The CDR3 DNA sequence: TGCGCCAGCAGCCAAGATCTCGGGGGCGCGCGGAACATTCAGTACTTC.

This rearrangement joins TRBV10-3 to TRBJ2-1; 11 bases line up with TRBD2. The J segment lost 6 bases and the V segment lost 0 bases, leaving 1 base of the junction unmatched. This CDR3 is 15 amino acids long. Germline lookup yields CDR1 ENHRY and CDR2 SYGVKD. This CDR3 reads CAISESLAGGNEQFF. The CDR3 DNA reads TGTGCCATCAGTGAGTCCCTAGCGGGAGGCAATGAGCAGTTCTTC.

This rearrangement joins TRBV7-9 to TRBJ2-5; a possible D gene is TRBD2 (5 bases). V was shortened by 9 bases and J by 2 bases, with 28 bases between the two germline ends. The CDR3 length is 18 residues. Germline lookup yields CDR1 SEHNR and CDR2 FQNEAQ (reference sequence). The CDR3 here is CASTNWKLLEIGQETQYF. CDR3 nucleotides: TGTGCCAGTACGAACTGGAAACTACTAGAGATAGGGCAAGAGACCCAGTACTTC. Supplemented by reference TRBV7-9 and TRBJ2-5, the full variable domain reads DTGVSQNPRHKITKRGQNVTFRCDPISEHNRLYWYRQTLGQGPEFLTYFQNEAQLEKSRLLSDRFSAERPKGSFSTLEIQRTEQGDSAMYLCASTNWKLLEIGQETQYFGPGTRLLVL.

This clone has only a few counts. V usage is TRBV4-2 and J usage is TRBJ2-2; the D is unclear. V lost 0 bases and J 6 bases, leaving 5 bases between the germline ends. Germline V gene data show CDR1 as LGHNA and CDR2 as YNFKEQ. This CDR3 contains 13 residues. DNA of the CDR3: TGTGCCAGCAGCCAAGAGGGCCCCGGGGAGCTGTTTTTT. Protein sequence: CASSQEGPGELFF.

The V and J genes are TRBV27 and TRBJ1-5; TRBD1 matches 8 bases. The CDR3 is made up of 14 amino acids. Germline trimming cut 4 bases from V and 7 bases from J; bases unmatched to any gene: 6. Germline lookup yields CDR1 MNHEY and CDR2 SMNVEV (reference sequence). CDR3 in DNA: TGTGCCAGCAGTTCCGACAGGGGTGCACAGCCCCAGCATTTT. It is translated as CASSSDRGAQPQHF.

The chain is built from TRBV28 and TRBJ1-2; 7 nucleotides match TRBD1. J was trimmed by 3 bases and V by 4 bases; bases with no gene match: 2. The germline V gene encodes CDR1 MDHEN and CDR2 SYDVKM. The CDR3 has 13 residues. CDR3 in amino acids: CASSWGQHYGYTF. DNA of the CDR3: TGTGCCAGCAGTTGGGGACAGCACTATGGCTACACCTTC.

The chain has TRBV4-1 and TRBJ2-3; D may be TRBD2 (6 bases). The CDR3 totals 16 residues. CDR1 is MGHRA, CDR2 YSYEKL, per germline. V shed 0 bases and J shed 2 bases, with 12 bases lying between them. The CDR3 sequence: CASSQDRGGDTDTQYF. The DNA of the CDR3 is TGCGCCAGCAGCCAAGATCGGGGCGGGGACACAGATACGCAGTATTTT.

A single count supports this clone. This chain links TRBV9 with TRBJ1-2, with a tentative D call TRBD1 (6 bases). The V end lost 4 bases, the J end lost 14 bases, and 15 bases lay between the germline ends. The CDR3 consists of 11 residues. Germline V gene data show CDR1 as SGDLS and CDR2 as YYNGEE. The CDR3 region is CASSSRNRETF. CDR3 coding DNA: TGTGCCAGCAGCTCGAGAAACAGGGAGACCTTC.

V usage is TRBV28 and J usage is TRBJ2-5; the D gene is possibly TRBD2 (5 bases). The germline V gene encodes CDR1 MDHEN and CDR2 SYDVKM. This CDR3 region has 13 residues. V lost 6 bases and J 5 bases, leaving 13 bases between the germline ends. The CDR3 nucleotides read TGTGCCAGCAGCCCTGGACTGAGGGAGACCCAGTACTTC. It encodes CASSPGLRETQYF.